The clone carrying this T cell receptor (beta chain) was seen only a few times. Antigen unknown. The CDR3 length is 15 residues. V shed 1 base and J 9 bases; nucleotides not matched to a gene: 8. Germline V CDR1 and CDR2: LGHNA, YNFKEQ. MiXCR was run by TCRdb on the 5' RACE reads, yielding one entry per CDR3 protein. The table shows about 700,000 distinct CDR3 sequences, with less than 10% occurring only once. This entry belongs to a study of identical twins. Study-wide points: Invariant MAIT and iNKT cells may have partly biased zero-insertion analyses. Twin-shared out-of-frame alpha sequences were enriched for low generation probability.

This same sample was also part of a study on yellow fever vaccine responses in identical twins. This second study says: It has been reported that, in twins, the vaccine T cell response seemed partly convergent and partly personalized.

The rearrangement uses TRBV4-2 and TRBJ2-1, with TRBD1 matching over 8 bases. This clonotype was sampled from a woman aged 18-29 years in good health. The sequencing input was PBMCs. The CDR3 DNA reads as TGTGCCAGCAGCCAAGGGACAGGGAAGGTTGGTGAGCAGTTCTTC. Translated, it gives CASSQGTGKVGEQFF.